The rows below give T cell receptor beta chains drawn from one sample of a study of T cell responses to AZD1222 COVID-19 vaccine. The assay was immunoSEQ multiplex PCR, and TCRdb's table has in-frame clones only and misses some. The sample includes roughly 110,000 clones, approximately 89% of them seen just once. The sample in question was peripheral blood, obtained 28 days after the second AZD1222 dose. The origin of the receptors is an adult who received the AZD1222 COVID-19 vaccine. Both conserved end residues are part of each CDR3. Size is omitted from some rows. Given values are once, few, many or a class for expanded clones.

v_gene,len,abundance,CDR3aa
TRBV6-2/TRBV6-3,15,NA,CASSPSQGAGQPQHF
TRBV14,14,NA,CASSHRGSGNTIYF
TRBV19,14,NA,CASSDRASNQPQHF
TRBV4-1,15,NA,CASSQDPSRDTEAFF
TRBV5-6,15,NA,CASSLYSISTDTQYF
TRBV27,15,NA,CASSFSGGRDTEAFF
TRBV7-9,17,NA,CASSLRTQGISGNTIYF
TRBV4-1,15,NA,CASSQAYTGIGGYTF
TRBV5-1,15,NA,CASSRQGSSGNTIYF
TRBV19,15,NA,CASSILAGGRNEQFF
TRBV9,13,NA,CASSVATNYGYTF
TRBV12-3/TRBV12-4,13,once,CASSQGVGYGYTF
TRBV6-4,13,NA,CASSGEVNQPQHF
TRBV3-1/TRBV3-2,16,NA,CASNPTYSYSNQPQHF
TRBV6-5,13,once,CASSYGENTEAFF
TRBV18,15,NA,CAGSPTTGANTEAFF
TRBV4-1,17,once,CASRRGLAGPNTGELFF
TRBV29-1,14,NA,CSVEGTGQGYEQFF
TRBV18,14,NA,CASSISGPNTEAFF
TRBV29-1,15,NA,CSVEVGTYSGNTIYF
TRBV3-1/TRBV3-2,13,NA,CASSQGVSQPQHF
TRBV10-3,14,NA,CAISQDSSNEKLFF
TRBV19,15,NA,CASSIGRGTGIEAFF
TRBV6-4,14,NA,CASSAQAGATEAFF
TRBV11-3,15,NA,CASSSRDTNTGELFF
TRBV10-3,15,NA,CAISELWDSTNEQFF
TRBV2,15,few,CASSRDRGNGEKLFF
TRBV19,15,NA,CASSIISEGLYGYTF
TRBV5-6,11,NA,CASTSSYEQYF
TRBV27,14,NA,CASSLSLSGNTIYF
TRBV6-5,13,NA,CASIAGGLNEQFF
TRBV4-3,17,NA,CASSQDTGLAASYEQYF
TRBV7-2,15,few,CASSLTGGVQETQYF
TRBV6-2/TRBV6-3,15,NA,CASSYPGLAGSEQYF
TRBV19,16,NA,CASSTPSGASLHEQFF
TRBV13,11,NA,CASSLGVGAFF
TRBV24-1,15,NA,CATELNKAGYNEQFF
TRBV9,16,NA,CASSARDRDLNYGYTF
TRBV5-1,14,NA,CASSSGTIETEAFF
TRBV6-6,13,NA,CASLRMMAETQYF
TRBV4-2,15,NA,CASSQFEGRRETQYF
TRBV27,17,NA,CASSLSYGGRPGTEAFF
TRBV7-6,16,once,CASSSGTGNMNTEAFF
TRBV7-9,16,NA,CASSSPAETLTDTQYF
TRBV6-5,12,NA,CASSREGQPQHF
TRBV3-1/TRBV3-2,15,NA,CASSLTALNTGELFF
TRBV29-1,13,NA,CSVEEGRNQPQHF
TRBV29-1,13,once,CSVEFGVNYGYTF
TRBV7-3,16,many,CASSPGAGLGTGELFF
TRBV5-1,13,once,CASTNRGGTEAFF
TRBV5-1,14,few,CASSLGGMNTEAFF